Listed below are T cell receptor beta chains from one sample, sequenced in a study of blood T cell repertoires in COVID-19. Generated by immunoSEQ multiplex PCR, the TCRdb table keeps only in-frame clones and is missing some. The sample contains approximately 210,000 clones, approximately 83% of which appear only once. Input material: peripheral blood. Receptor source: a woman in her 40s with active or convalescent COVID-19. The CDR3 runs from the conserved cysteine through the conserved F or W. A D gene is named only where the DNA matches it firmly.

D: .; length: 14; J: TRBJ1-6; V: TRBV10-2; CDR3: CASALGHNNSPLHF
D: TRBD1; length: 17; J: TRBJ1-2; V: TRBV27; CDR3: CASSLTSRDRGHYGYTF
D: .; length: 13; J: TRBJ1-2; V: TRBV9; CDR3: CASREEVGGGYTF
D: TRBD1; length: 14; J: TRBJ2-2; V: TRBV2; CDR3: CASRDREGTGELFF
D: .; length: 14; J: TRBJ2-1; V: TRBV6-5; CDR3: CASAPEPLYNEQFF
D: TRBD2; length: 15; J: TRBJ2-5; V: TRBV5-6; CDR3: CASSFEAGVQETQYF
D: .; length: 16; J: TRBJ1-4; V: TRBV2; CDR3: CASSDTLKGLGEKLFF
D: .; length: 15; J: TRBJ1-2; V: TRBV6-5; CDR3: CASSYSAGVGYGYTF
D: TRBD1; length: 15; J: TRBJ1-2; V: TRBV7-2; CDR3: CASSLGGTGGNGYTF
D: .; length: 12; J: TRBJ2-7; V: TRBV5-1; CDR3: CASYREPYEQYF
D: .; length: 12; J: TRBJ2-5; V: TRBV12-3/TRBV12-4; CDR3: CASSFDAETQYF
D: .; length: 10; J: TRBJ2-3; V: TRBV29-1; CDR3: CSSRTDTQYF
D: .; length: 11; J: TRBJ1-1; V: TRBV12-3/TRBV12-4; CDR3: CASSLGGEAFF
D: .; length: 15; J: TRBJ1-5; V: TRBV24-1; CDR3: CATSDPQGRGEPQHF
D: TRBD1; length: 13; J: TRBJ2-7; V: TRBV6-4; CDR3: CASRESQGNEQYF
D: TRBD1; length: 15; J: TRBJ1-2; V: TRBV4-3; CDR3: CASSQDWVQGVWGTF
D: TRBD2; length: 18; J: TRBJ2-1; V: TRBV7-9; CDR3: CASSLLGLAGGPRNEQFF
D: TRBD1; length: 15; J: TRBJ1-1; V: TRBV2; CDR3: CASSPSLTGSTEAFF
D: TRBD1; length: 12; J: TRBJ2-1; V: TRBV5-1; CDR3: CATRQGANEQFF
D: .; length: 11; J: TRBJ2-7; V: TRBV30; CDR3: CAWSVTAEQYF
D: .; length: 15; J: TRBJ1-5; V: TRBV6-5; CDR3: CASSSGRVQGQPQHF
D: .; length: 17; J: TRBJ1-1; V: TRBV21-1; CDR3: CASSKPGWGFMNTEAFF
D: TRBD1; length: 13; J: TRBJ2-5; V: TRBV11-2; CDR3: CASSRDREETQYF
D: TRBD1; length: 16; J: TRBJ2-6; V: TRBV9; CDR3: CASSGRQGVNSNVLTF
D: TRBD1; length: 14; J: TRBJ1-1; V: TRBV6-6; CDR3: CASSPQGEYTEAFF
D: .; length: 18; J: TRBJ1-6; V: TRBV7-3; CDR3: CASSLRPGGTGFNSPLHF
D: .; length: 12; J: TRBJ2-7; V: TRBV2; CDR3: CASSGGYVEQYF
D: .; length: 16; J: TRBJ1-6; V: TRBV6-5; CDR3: CASSYGRNSYNSPLHF
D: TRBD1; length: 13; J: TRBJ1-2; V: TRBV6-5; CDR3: CASSYRTGGGYTF
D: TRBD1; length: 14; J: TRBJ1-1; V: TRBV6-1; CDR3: CASSELRGQTEAFF
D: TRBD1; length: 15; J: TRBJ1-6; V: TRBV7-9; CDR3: CASSSSTGRNSPLHF
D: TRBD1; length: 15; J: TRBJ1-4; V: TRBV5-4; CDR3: CASSPRTGAGEKLFF
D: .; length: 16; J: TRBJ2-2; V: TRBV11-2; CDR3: CASSSLGTSNTGELFF
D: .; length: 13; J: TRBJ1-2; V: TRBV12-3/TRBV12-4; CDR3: CASSFGQNYGYTF
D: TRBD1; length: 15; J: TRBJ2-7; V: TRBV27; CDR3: CASTLGGTGDYEQYF
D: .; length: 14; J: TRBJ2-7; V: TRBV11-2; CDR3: CASSPGAGVNEQYF
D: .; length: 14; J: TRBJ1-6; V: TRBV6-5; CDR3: CASSFPQDSTPLHF
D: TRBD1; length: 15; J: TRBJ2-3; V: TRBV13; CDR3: CASSTWTGSTDTQYF
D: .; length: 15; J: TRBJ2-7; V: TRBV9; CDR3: CASSVGPAGHGEQYF
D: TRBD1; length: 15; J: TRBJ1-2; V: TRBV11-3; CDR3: CASSLDGRGNYGYTF
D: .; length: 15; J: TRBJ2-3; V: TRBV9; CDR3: CASSAQTASTDTQYF
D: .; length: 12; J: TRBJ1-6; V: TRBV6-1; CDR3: CASSDLEEPLHF
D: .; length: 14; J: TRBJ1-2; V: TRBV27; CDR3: CASSSLSGRVSYTF
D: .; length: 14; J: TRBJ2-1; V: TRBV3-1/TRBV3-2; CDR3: CASSQDLYYNEQFF
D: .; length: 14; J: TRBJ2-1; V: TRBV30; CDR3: CACSGTYSYNEQFF
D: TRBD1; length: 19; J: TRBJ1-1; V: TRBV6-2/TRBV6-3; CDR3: CASSYPLNGQGGMNTEAFF
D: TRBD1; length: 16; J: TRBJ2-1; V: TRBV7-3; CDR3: CASSSRRQGVDNEQFF
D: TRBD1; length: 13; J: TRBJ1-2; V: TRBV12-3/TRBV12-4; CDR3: CASSDRGNYGYTF
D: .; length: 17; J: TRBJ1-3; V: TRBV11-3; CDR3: CASSSAPEQLSGNTIYF
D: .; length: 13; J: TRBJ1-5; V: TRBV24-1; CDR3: CATSEDNYQPQHF
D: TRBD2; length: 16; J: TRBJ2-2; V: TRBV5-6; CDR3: CASSHPIAGGGRELFF
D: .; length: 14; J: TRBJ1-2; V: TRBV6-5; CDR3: CASSYSGFGYGYTF
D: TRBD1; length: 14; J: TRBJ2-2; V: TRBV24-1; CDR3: CATRGTGGTGELFF
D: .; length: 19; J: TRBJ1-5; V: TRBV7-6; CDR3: CASSLVFPAGSGAGQPQHF
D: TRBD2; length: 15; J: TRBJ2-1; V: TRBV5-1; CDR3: CASSGGAGDYNEQFF